This T cell receptor beta chain originates from a study of blood T cell repertoires in COVID-19. Study as a whole: Samples came from the United States, Italy and Spain, spanning acute and convalescent COVID-19. T cells, B-cell-depleted T cells, or PBMCs provided the cDNA or gDNA that served as material.

In the study's own analysis: Cell counts per sample came from amplifying reference gene primers. The protocol was immunoSEQ multiplex PCR, while the TCRdb copy is restricted to in-frame clones and leaves out a portion. V, J and clone size are those of that table, while D and trimming were read from the DNA. There are around 200,000 clones in the sample; around nine tenths occur only once, and around 3.5% lies in the top ten. Germline CDR1 LGHDT, CDR2 YNNKEL (reference sequence). The CDR3 is 13 residues long. Trimming at V came to 5 bases and at J to 8 bases, leaving 5 bases not matched to a gene. This sequence joins TRBV3-1 (or the pseudogene TRBV3-2) and TRBJ2-1; TRBD1 aligns across 8 bases. The origin of this receptor is a man younger than 35 with active or convalescent COVID-19. The sequenced sample was peripheral blood. In nucleotides, the CDR3 is TGTGCCAGCAGCTTGGCAGGGGGCGATGAGCAGTTCTTC. Amino acid sequence: CASSLAGGDEQFF.